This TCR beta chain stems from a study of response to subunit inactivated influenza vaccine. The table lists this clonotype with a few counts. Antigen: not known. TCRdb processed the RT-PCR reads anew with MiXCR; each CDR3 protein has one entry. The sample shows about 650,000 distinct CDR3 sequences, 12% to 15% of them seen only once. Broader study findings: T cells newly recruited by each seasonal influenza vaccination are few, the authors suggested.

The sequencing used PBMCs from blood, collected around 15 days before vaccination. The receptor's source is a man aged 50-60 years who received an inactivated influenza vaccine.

The CDR3 DNA follows: TGCGCCAGCAGCTTGGGGAGGGCCTACTATGGCTACACCTTC. As protein: CASSLGRAYYGYTF. The V gene is TRBV5-1, the J gene TRBJ1-2; D not resolved. Germline V gene sequence: CDR1 SGHRS, CDR2 YFSETQ. The CDR3 sequence is 14 residues long. The V and J ends lost 0 bases and 3 bases respectively, with 9 bases between them. The entire variable domain, with the rest obtained from reference TRBV5-1 and TRBJ1-2, is as follows: KAGVTQTPRYLIKTRGQQVTLSCSPISGHRSVSWYQQTPGQGLQFLFEYFSETQRNKGNFPGRFSGRQFSNSRSEMNVSTLELGDSALYLCASSLGRAYYGYTFGSGTRLTVV.